Below, 9 T cell receptor beta chains from the same sample are listed, as sequenced in a study of cytomegalovirus exposure and HLA in healthy donors. The PCR was carried out with 60 Vbeta primers and 13 Jbeta primers. Method: immunoSEQ multiplex PCR; TCRdb's copy keeps in-frame clones and lacks some. The table shows approximately 160,000 clones, with approximately 80% occurring only once. Input material: PBMCs. These receptors all come from a male donor in good health and CMV-seropositive.

The rearrangement links TRBV9 to TRBJ1-6, with D uncertain. V gave up 0 bases and J gave up 7 bases, with 14 bases separating them. Germline V gives CDR1 SGDLS, CDR2 YYNGEE. The CDR3 has 16 residues. CDR3 sequence: CASSVGGGFGNSPLHF. The CDR3 DNA is TGTGCCAGCAGCGTAGGAGGTGGATTTGGGAATTCACCCCTCCACTTT.

The gene calls are TRBV9 and TRBJ2-2; 7 nucleotides match TRBD2. V lost 0 bases to trimming and J lost 1 base; unmatched junction nucleotides: 12. The length of the CDR3 is 19 residues. Germline assignment: CDR1 SGDLS and CDR2 YYNGEE. DNA of the CDR3: TGTGCCAGCAGCGTAGTGTACGGGGCTAGCGGTGGGAACACCGGGGAGCTGTTTTTT. Protein product: CASSVVYGASGGNTGELFF. Combining the CDR3 with reference TRBV9 and TRBJ2-2 gives the whole variable domain DSGVTQTPKHLITATGQRVTLRCSPRSGDLSVYWYQQSLDQGLQFLIQYYNGEERAKGNILERFSAQQFPDLHSELNLSSLELGDSALYFCASSVVYGASGGNTGELFFGEGSRLTVL.

J is TRBJ1-2 and V is TRBV4-3; D is possibly TRBD1 (5 bases). CDR1 and CDR2 (germline): LGHNA, YSLEER. This CDR3 has 15 amino acids. The V and J ends lost 2 bases and 3 bases respectively, with 13 bases between them. The CDR3 loop is CASSQSGGGDYGYTF. The CDR3, as DNA: TGCGCCAGCAGCCAATCGGGCGGGGGGGACTATGGCTACACCTTC.

The chain is built from TRBV2 and TRBJ2-7; D uncertain. V was shortened by 7 bases and J by 7 bases, with 14 bases between the two germline ends. The CDR3 is made up of 12 amino acids. The germline V gene has CDR1 SNHLY and CDR2 FYNNEI. The CDR3: CASTDDSREQYF. In DNA form, the CDR3 reads TGTGCCAGCACCGACGATAGCCGAGAGCAGTACTTC.

The chain has TRBV6-5 and TRBJ2-7; a weak D match, TRBD2 (5 bases). V lost 7 bases and J lost 0, with 10 bases in between. This CDR3 contains 13 residues. Germline V gene data show CDR1 as MNHEY and CDR2 as SVGAGI. As DNA, the CDR3 is TGTGCCAGCACCCCCCGGGGCTCCTACGAGCAGTACTTC. Amino acid sequence: CASTPRGSYEQYF.

This chain links TRBV2 with TRBJ2-5; 8 bases fit TRBD1. J gave up 4 bases and V 4 bases, and 8 bases lay outside the gene matches. Germline CDR1 is SNHLY and CDR2 is FYNNEI. The CDR3 length is 15 residues. Here the CDR3 reads CASSAWDRTGETQYF. The CDR3 bases are TGTGCCAGCAGTGCCTGGGACAGGACGGGAGAGACCCAGTACTTC.

The chain uses TRBV7-2 and TRBJ2-3; 10 bases match TRBD2. With 2 bases clipped from V and 8 bases from J, the junction kept 7 bases outside the gene matches. The germline CDR1 and CDR2 sequences are SGHTA and FQGNSA. The CDR3 has 15 amino acids. The CDR3 bases are TGTGCCAGCAGCTTATATTCAGCGGGGGGGGGTACGCAGTATTTT. Protein product: CASSLYSAGGGTQYF.

The chain uses TRBV5-1 and TRBJ2-7; possible D gene TRBD1, 7 bases. Trimming cost V 5 bases and J 6 bases, with 18 bases left between them. Per the germline V gene, CDR1 is SGHRS and CDR2 is YFSETQ. This CDR3 contains 14 residues. The CDR3 bases are TGCGCCAGCAGTCCAACTTACAGGGGAGGCGAGCAGTACTTC. This encodes CASSPTYRGGEQYF. Complete variable domain (other parts from reference TRBV5-1 and TRBJ2-7): KAGVTQTPRYLIKTRGQQVTLSCSPISGHRSVSWYQQTPGQGLQFLFEYFSETQRNKGNFPGRFSGRQFSNSRSEMNVSTLELGDSALYLCASSPTYRGGEQYFGPGTRLTVT.

This clone has more than one count but fewer than ten. The chain joins TRBV5-3 to TRBJ2-1; 12 nucleotides align to TRBD2. TRBV5-3 is annotated as an ORF whose role is uncertain. With 0 bases clipped from V and 6 bases from J, the junction kept 1 base outside the gene matches. The CDR3 spans 15 residues. CDR3 in DNA: TGTGCCAGAAGCTTGGCTAGCGGGGGGGCCAATGAGCAGTTCTTC. It codes for CARSLASGGANEQFF.